These 13 T cell receptor beta chains were sequenced from one sample in a study of cytomegalovirus exposure and HLA in healthy donors. Use of 60 Vbeta and 13 Jbeta primers characterized the PCR. The method was immunoSEQ multiplex PCR; TCRdb's version includes in-frame clones alone and lacks a portion of them. This repertoire includes around 140,000 clones. The material sequenced was PBMCs. The receptors stem from a woman aged 45-65 years in good health and CMV-seronegative.

The rearrangement joins TRBV5-1 to TRBJ1-1; D not resolved. Per germline, CDR1 SGHRS and CDR2 YFSETQ. CDR3 length equals 14 residues. V was trimmed by 5 bases and J by 4 bases, leaving 15 bases between them. As DNA, the CDR3 is TGCGCCAGCAGTATTGGGAGAGGAGGCACTGAAGCTTTCTTT. It encodes CASSIGRGGTEAFF.

This chain joins TRBV30 and TRBJ1-1, with D possibly TRBD1 on 6 matching bases. Deletions cut 5 bases from V and 3 bases from J, with 16 bases between. The germline gives CDR1 GTSNPN, CDR2 SVGIG (reference sequence). The CDR3 totals 14 residues. The CDR3 region has the DNA TGTGCCTGGGGGAGGGGGGGATTGGACACTGAAGCTTTCTTT. Residues: CAWGRGGLDTEAFF.

The chain carries TRBV2 and TRBJ1-2; D is uncertain. The V and J ends lost 3 bases and 1 base respectively, with 6 bases between them. In germline, CDR1 is SNHLY, CDR2 FYNNEI. The CDR3 consists of 13 residues. DNA for the CDR3: TGTGCCAGCAGTGATCCAGATAACTATGGCTACACCTTC. Translation gives CASSDPDNYGYTF.

V and J are TRBV11-2 and TRBJ2-7, with 7 bases lining up with TRBD2. J lost 0 bases, V lost 1 base, and 6 bases had no gene match. The CDR3 loop spans 16 amino acids. CDR1 SGHAT and CDR2 FQNNGV come from the germline V gene. CDR3 nucleotides: TGTGCCAGCAGCTTAGGTGCTAGCGGAACCTCCTACGAGCAGTACTTC. As protein: CASSLGASGTSYEQYF.

The J gene is TRBJ2-3, the V gene TRBV4-3, with 7 nucleotides matching TRBD2. This CDR3 has 15 residues. Per the germline V gene, CDR1 is LGHNA and CDR2 is YSLEER. J was trimmed by 1 base and V by 3 bases; bases with no gene match: 4. CDR3 sequence (DNA): TGCGCCAGCAGCCATCGGACTAGAGGCACAGATACGCAGTATTTT. Translating gives CASSHRTRGTDTQYF.

The chain joins TRBV7-8 to TRBJ1-2, with TRBD1 as a possible D gene (6 bases). Trimming cost V 1 base and J 5 bases, with 17 bases left between them. This CDR3 has 16 amino acids. Germline V CDR1 and CDR2: SGHVS, FQNEAQ. CDR3 bases: TGTGCCAGCAGCTTAGTAGGCGGGGGCCTATTGTATGGCTACACCTTC. It specifies CASSLVGGGLLYGYTF. Variable domain in full (rest from reference TRBV7-8 and TRBJ1-2): GAGVSQSPRYKVAKRGQDVALRCDPISGHVSLFWYQQALGQGPEFLTYFQNEAQLDKSGLPSDRFFAERPEGSVSTLKIQRTQQEDSAVYLCASSLVGGGLLYGYTFGSGTRLTVV.

This chain joins TRBV28 and TRBJ2-7; D remains ambiguous. Germline V gene sequence: CDR1 MDHEN, CDR2 SYDVKM. Trimming pared 1 base from V and 4 bases from J, leaving 5 bases between. This CDR3 has 12 amino acids. The CDR3 DNA sequence: TGTGCCAGCAGTTTATTCCAATACGAGCAGTACTTC. Translation: CASSLFQYEQYF.

CDR3 loop: CASSSGAGANVLTF. CDR3 sequence (DNA): TGTGCCAGCAGTTCAGGGGCTGGGGCCAACGTCCTGACTTTC. This chain connects TRBV28 to TRBJ2-6; D perhaps matches TRBD1 (6 bases). This CDR3 has 14 residues. Trimming took off 4 bases at V and 2 bases at J, with 6 bases between the two ends. Germline V gives CDR1 MDHEN, CDR2 SYDVKM. Full variable domain (missing parts from reference TRBV28 and TRBJ2-6): DVKVTQSSRYLVKRTGEKVFLECVQDMDHENMFWYRQDPGLGLRLIYFSYDVKMKEKGDIPEGYSVSREKKERFSLILESASTNQTSMYLCASSSGAGANVLTFGAGSRLTVL.

The chain combines TRBV5-1 with TRBJ1-5, with 7 bases matching TRBD1. From germline, CDR1 is SGHRS and CDR2 YFSETQ. Germline trimming cut 4 bases from V and 2 bases from J; bases unmatched to any gene: 6. The CDR3 covers 15 residues. DNA of the CDR3: TGCGCCAGCAGCGTGACAGGGTCCGGCAATCAGCCCCAGCATTTT. Amino acids: CASSVTGSGNQPQHF.

The genes are TRBV7-3 and TRBJ2-7; D gene uncertain. The CDR3 is 13 amino acids. Germline values: CDR1 SGHTA, CDR2 FQGTGA. V was clipped by 5 bases and J by 3 bases, with 11 bases between them. CDR3 sequence reads: CASSPQRGYEQYF. The CDR3 region has the DNA TGTGCCAGCAGCCCCCAACGAGGCTACGAGCAGTACTTC.

The chain links TRBV2 to TRBJ1-4; D gene unclear. This CDR3 is built from 13 residues. The germline V and J ends were trimmed by 7 bases and 8 bases, with 14 bases remaining between them. Germline-derived CDR1 and CDR2 are SNHLY and FYNNEI. The CDR3 reads CASMWAPGEKLFF. The CDR3 DNA reads as TGTGCCAGCATGTGGGCCCCGGGGGAAAAACTGTTTTTT. Looking up the rest from reference TRBV2 and TRBJ1-4 gives the full variable domain: EPEVTQTPSHQVTQMGQEVILRCVPISNHLYFYWYRQILGQKVEFLVSFYNNEISEKSEIFDDQFSVERPDGSNFTLKIRSTKLEDSAMYFCASMWAPGEKLFFGSGTQLSVL.

The chain has TRBV4-1 and TRBJ2-3; possible D gene TRBD2, 5 bases. Looked up from germline, CDR1 is MGHRA and CDR2 is YSYEKL. CDR3 length equals 12 residues. V was pared by 4 bases and J by 6 bases, with 8 bases between. CDR3 sequence reads: CASSPPGDTQYF. CDR3 bases: TGCGCCAGCAGCCCCCCGGGGGATACGCAGTATTTT.

V and J are TRBV5-4 and TRBJ2-7; weak D call: TRBD2 (5 bases). Trimming pared 6 bases from V and 6 bases from J, leaving 19 bases between. Germline CDR1 is SGHNT and CDR2 is YYREEE (reference sequence). The CDR3 length is 14 residues. DNA of the CDR3: TGTGCCAGCACCCTGGGAGCCCTCTCGGGCGAGCAGTACTTC. Its translation: CASTLGALSGEQYF.